The clone carrying this TCR beta chain occurred many times. A lack of ophthalmopathy progression within 18 months defined stable Graves' hyperthyroidism. This entry is derived from a study of T cells in Graves' hyperthyroidism and ophthalmopathy. Study as a whole: It was at initial diagnosis, before any treatment, that peripheral blood was collected.

What was amplified from RNA transcripts were TCR beta CDR3 regions. The study used the HTBI primer set for a first-round RT-PCR of the TCR CDR3. Each CDR3 protein is one row after TCRdb ran MiXCR on the multiplex PCR reads. This table has some 460,000 distinct CDR3 sequences, 15% to 18% appearing once. This sequence originates from a woman under 30 with Graves' hyperthyroidism. The sequenced material came from blood.

The CDR3 coding sequence is TGTGCCAGCAGCTTGACAGGGATGGAGACCCAGTACTTC. The encoded protein is CASSLTGMETQYF. The gene calls are TRBV7-3 and TRBJ2-5, with 7 bases identical to TRBD1. J gave up 5 bases and V 3 bases, and 3 bases lay outside the gene matches. This CDR3 contains 13 residues. CDR1 and CDR2 from the germline V gene are SGHTA and FQGTGA.